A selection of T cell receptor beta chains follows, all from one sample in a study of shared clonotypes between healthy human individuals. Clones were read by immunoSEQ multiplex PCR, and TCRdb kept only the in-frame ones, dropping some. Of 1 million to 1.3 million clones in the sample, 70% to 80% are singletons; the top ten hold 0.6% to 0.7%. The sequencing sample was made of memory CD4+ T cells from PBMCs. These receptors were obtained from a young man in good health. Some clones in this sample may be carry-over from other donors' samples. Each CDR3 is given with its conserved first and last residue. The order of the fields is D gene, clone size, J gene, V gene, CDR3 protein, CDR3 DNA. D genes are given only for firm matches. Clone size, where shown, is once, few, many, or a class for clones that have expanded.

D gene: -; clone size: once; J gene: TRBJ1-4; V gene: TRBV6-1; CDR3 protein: CASSESGGKLFF; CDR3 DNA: TGTGCCAGCAGTGAATCGGGGGGGAAACTGTTTTTT
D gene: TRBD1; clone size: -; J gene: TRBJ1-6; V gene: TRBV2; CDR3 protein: CASSGETGTGGSPLHF; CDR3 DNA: TGTGCCAGCAGTGGTGAGACCGGGACAGGGGGTTCACCCCTCCACTTT
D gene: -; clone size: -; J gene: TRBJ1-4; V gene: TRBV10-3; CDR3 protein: CAISEGGAGRDEKLFF; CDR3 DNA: TGTGCCATCAGTGAGGGCGGGGCAGGTCGGGATGAAAAACTGTTTTTT
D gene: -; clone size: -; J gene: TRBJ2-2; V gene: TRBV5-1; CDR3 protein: CASSITNTGELFF; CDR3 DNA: TGCGCCAGCAGCATTACAAACACCGGGGAGCTGTTTTTT
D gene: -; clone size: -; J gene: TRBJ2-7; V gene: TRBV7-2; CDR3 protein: CASSDPARSYEQYF; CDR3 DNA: TGTGCCAGCAGCGACCCTGCTAGGTCCTACGAGCAGTACTTC
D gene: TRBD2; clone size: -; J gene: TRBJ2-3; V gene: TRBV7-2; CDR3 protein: CASSPSGSEDTQYF; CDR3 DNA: TGTGCCAGCAGCCCTAGCGGGAGCGAGGATACGCAGTATTTT
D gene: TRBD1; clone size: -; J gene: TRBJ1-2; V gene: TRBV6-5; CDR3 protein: CASTSAGGFIYTF; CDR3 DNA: TGTGCCAGCACATCAGCAGGGGGGTTTATCTACACCTTC
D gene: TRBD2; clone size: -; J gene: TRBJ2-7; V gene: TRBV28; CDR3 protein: CASAAAGPLLEQYF; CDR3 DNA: TGTGCCAGCGCAGCAGCGGGACCCCTCCTCGAGCAGTACTTC
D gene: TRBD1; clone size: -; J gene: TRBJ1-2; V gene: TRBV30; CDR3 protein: CAWQASTRGPSYGHTF; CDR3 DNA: TGTGCCTGGCAAGCATCGACGAGGGGGCCTAGCTATGGCCACACCTTC
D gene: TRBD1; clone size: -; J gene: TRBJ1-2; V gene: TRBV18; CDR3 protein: CASSPGQGSEYGYTF; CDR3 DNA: TGTGCCAGCTCACCTGGACAGGGCAGCGAATATGGCTACACCTTC
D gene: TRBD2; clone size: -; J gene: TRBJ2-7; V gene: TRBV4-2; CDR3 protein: CASSQDVASGLSYEQYF; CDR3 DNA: TGTGCCAGCAGCCAAGATGTGGCTAGCGGACTCAGCTACGAGCAGTACTTC
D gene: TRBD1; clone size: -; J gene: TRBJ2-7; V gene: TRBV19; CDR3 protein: CASSTGQGYEQYF; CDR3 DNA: TGTGCCAGTAGTACCGGACAGGGCTACGAGCAGTACTTC
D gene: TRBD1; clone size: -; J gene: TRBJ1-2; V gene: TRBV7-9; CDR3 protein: CASSSRQLGQGNFNYGYTF; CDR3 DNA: TGTGCCAGCAGCTCGCGGCAGTTAGGACAGGGGAACTTTAACTATGGCTACACCTTC
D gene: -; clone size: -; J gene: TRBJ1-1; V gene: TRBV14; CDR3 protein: CASPMSRDGLNTEAFF; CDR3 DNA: TGTGCCAGCCCTATGTCGAGGGACGGCCTCAACACTGAAGCTTTCTTT
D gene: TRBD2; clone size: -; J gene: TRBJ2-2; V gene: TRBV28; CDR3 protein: CASSSGGATGELFF; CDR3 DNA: TGTGCCAGCAGTTCCGGGGGGGCTACCGGGGAGCTGTTTTTT
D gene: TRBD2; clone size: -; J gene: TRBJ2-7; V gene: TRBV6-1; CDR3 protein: CASSETSGRGFRYEQYF; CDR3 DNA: TGTGCCAGCAGTGAAACTAGCGGGAGGGGTTTTCGCTACGAGCAGTACTTC
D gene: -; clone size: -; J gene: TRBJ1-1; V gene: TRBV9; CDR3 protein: CASSVDPLNTEAFF; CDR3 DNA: TGTGCCAGCAGCGTAGATCCTCTGAACACTGAAGCTTTCTTT
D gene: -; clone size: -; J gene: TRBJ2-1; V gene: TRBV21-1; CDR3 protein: CASSKDEELLIYNEQFF; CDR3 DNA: TGTGCCAGCAGCAAAGATGAGGAGCTCCTGATCTACAATGAGCAGTTCTTC
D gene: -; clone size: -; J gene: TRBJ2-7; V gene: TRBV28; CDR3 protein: CASSSLVRPSYEQYF; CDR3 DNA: TGTGCCAGCAGTTCTTTGGTTCGCCCTTCCTACGAGCAGTACTTC
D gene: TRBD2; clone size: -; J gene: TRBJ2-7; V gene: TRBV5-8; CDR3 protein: CASSAAGSGMYEQYF; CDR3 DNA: TGTGCCAGCAGCGCCGCGGGGAGCGGGATGTACGAGCAGTACTTC
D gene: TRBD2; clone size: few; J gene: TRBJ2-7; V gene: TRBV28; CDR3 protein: CVTFSWTSAEQYF; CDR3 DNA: TGTGTTACATTTTCCTGGACTAGTGCCGAGCAGTACTTC
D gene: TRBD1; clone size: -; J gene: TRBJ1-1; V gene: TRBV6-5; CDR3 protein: CASSSTGQGMNTEAFF; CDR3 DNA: TGTGCCAGCAGTTCCACGGGACAGGGGATGAACACTGAAGCTTTCTTT
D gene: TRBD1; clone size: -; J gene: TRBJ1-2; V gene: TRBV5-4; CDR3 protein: CASSLDRNYYGYTF; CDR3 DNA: TGTGCCAGCAGTTTGGACAGGAATTACTATGGCTACACCTTC
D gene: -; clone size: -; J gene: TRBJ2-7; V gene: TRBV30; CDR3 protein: CAWNVVAGGEQYF; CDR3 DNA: TGTGCCTGGAACGTGGTGGCGGGTGGTGAGCAGTACTTC
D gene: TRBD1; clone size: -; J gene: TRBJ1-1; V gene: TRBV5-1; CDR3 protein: CASSLMGQTNTEAFF; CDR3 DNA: TGCGCCAGCAGCCTAATGGGACAGACGAACACTGAAGCTTTCTTT
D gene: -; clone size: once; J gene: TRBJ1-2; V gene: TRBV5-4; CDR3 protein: CASSQQGVDGYTF; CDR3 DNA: TGTGCCAGCAGCCAGCAGGGTGTTGATGGCTACACCTTC
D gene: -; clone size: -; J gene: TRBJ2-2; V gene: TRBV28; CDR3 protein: CASSRDGGLFF; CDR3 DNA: TGTGCCAGCAGTCGGGACGGCGGGCTGTTTTTT
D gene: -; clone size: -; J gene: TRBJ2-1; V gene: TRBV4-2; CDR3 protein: CASSQSLRPESSYNEQFF; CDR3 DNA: TGTGCCAGCAGCCAATCCCTAAGACCAGAGAGCTCCTACAATGAGCAGTTCTTC
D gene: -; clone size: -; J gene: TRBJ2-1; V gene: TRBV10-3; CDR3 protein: CAISESGPYNEQFF; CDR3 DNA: TGTGCCATCAGTGAGTCTGGGCCTTACAATGAGCAGTTCTTC
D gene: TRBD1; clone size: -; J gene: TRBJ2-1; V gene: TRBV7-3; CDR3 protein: CASSSQGALNEQFF; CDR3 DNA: TGTGCCAGCAGCTCACAGGGGGCTTTGAATGAGCAGTTCTTC
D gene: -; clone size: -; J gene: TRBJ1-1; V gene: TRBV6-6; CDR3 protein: CASTPPGQNTEAFF; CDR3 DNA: TGTGCCAGCACCCCCCCAGGGCAGAACACTGAAGCTTTCTTT
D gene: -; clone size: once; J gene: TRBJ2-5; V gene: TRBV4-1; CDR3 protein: CASSQPDRQPPETQYF; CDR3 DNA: TGCGCCAGCAGCCAACCCGACAGGCAACCTCCAGAGACCCAGTACTTC